Listed below are T cell receptor beta chains from one sample, sequenced in a study of T cells after yellow fever vaccination. TCRdb re-derived calls from the 5' RACE reads in MiXCR, one entry per CDR3 protein. The table has hundreds of thousands of distinct CDR3 sequences, around 8.1% seen once; the top ten hold roughly 15%. The sample here was PBMCs, taken about 49 days after the first yellow fever vaccination. The receptor source for this set is a man aged 18 to 29 who received the YFV17D yellow fever vaccine. Both conserved end residues are trimmed from each CDR3. The order of the fields is V gene, CDR3 length, J gene, CDR3 protein.

TRBV4-1,15,TRBJ2-2,ASSQEGSRGGNGELF
TRBV7-9,12,TRBJ1-1,ASSGRIAGTEAF
TRBV20-1,13,TRBJ2-7,SARDPRTGLDEQY
TRBV5-5,16,TRBJ2-2,ASSLWEFRGGYDGELF
TRBV6-2/TRBV6-3,14,TRBJ2-5,ASTSAGAAEQETQY
TRBV10-3,10,TRBJ2-2,ATGQDDRELF
TRBV4-3,14,TRBJ2-6,ASSQDSPSGANVLT
TRBV12-3/TRBV12-4,12,TRBJ2-2,ASLRSTYTGELF
TRBV3-1,13,TRBJ1-1,ATSPGQGESTEAF
TRBV20-1,11,TRBJ2-1,SARRVSYNEQF
TRBV3-1,13,TRBJ1-4,ASSQEWMGRGKLF